This T cell receptor beta chain is from a study of blood T cell repertoires in COVID-19. The V gene's germline CDR1 is LGHDT and CDR2 YNNKEL (reference sequence). The CDR3 length is 20 residues. Trimming took 0 bases from V and 6 from J; bases not matched to a gene: 16. Clones were sequenced by immunoSEQ multiplex PCR, and TCRdb holds only the in-frame ones, with some missing. The sample has around 120,000 clones, approximately 86% seen once. The sequencing sample was made of peripheral blood. The sequence came from a human donor in a cohort sampled during active COVID-19. This chain uses TRBV3-1 (or the pseudogene TRBV3-2) with TRBJ1-6, with TRBD1 matching 8 bases. This CDR3 reads CASSQDRDRRIRSLNSPLHF. CDR3 coding DNA: TGTGCCAGCAGCCAAGACCGGGACAGGAGAATCCGAAGCCTTAATTCACCCCTCCACTTT.